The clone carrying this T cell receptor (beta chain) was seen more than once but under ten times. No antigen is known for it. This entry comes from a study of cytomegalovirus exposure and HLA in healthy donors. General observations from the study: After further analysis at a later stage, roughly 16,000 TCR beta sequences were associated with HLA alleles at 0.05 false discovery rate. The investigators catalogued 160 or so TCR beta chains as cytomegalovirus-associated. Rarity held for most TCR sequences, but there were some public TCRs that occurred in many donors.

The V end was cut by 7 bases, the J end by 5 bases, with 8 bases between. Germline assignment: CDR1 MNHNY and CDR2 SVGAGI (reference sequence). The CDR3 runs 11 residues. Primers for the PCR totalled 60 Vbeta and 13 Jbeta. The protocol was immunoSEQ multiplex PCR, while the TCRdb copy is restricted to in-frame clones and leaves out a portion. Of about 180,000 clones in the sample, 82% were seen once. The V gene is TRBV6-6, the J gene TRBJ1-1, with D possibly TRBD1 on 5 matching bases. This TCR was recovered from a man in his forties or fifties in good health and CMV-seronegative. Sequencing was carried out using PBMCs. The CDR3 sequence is CASIGTTEAFF. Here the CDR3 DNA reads TGTGCCAGCATCGGGACTACTGAAGCTTTCTTT.